These 7 T cell receptor beta chains originate from one sample sequenced in a study of graft-versus-host responses after intestinal transplantation. TCRdb's table, derived via immunoSEQ multiplex PCR, lists solely in-frame clones and lacks some. The sample has more than 95,000 clones; roughly 93% are singletons. The antigens for these receptors are not known. The material sequenced was unstimulated CD8+ T cells sorted from spleen or lymph node cells, taken before intestinal transplant. The receptors were sampled from a human donor who received an intestinal transplant.

The chain carries TRBV6-5 and TRBJ2-7, with a weak D call TRBD2 (6 bases). The CDR3 is made up of 14 amino acids. Germline values: CDR1 MNHEY, CDR2 SVGAGI. Trimming pared 6 bases from V and 0 bases from J, leaving 12 bases between. The CDR3 coding sequence is TGTGCCAGCAGCCCTGGGGGGTACTCCTACGAGCAGTACTTC. Residues: CASSPGGYSYEQYF.

The genes are TRBV5-8 and TRBJ2-7; 9 positions match TRBD1. V dropped 2 bases and J dropped 5; count of bases not matched to a gene: 11. The CDR3 has 16 amino acids. Looked up from germline, CDR1 is SGHTS and CDR2 is YDEGEE. CDR3 nucleotide sequence: TGTGCCAGCAGCTTCCGACAGGGGGAAAGTTTCGACGAGCAGTACTTC. Translation: CASSFRQGESFDEQYF.

V usage is TRBV5-4 and J usage is TRBJ2-7; 8 positions match TRBD2. V gave up 2 bases and J gave up 0 bases; unmatched junction bases: 7. CDR3 length: 16 amino acids. Germline V gene lookup returns CDR1 SGHNT and CDR2 YYREEE (reference sequence). DNA for the CDR3: TGTGCCAGCAGCTTAGACCCTAGCGGGTTCTCCTACGAGCAGTACTTC. Its translation is CASSLDPSGFSYEQYF.

The CDR3 DNA sequence: TGTGCCTGGAGTGTGACAGGCTCTGGAAACACCATATATTTT. Protein sequence: CAWSVTGSGNTIYF. This chain joins TRBV30 and TRBJ1-3, with D perhaps TRBD1 (6 bases). The CDR3 contains 14 residues. V lost 0 bases, J lost 0 bases, and 6 bases lay in between. Germline V CDR1 and CDR2: GTSNPN, SVGIG (reference sequence).

In its sample, this clone was seen once. The chain combines TRBV6-6 with TRBJ1-1, with D perhaps matching TRBD1 (6 bases). Trimming cost V 8 bases and J 5 bases, with 9 bases left between them. This CDR3 is 11 amino acids long. The V gene's germline CDR1 is MNHNY and CDR2 SVGAGI (reference sequence). The CDR3 DNA reads TGTGCCAGCTTTACAGGGACTGAAGCTTTCTTT. This gives the protein CASFTGTEAFF.

The CDR3 nucleotides read TGTGCCAGCAGCTGGGGGGCACAGGGGGCTGGAAACACCATATATTTT. It is translated as CASSWGAQGAGNTIYF. The J gene is TRBJ1-3, the V gene TRBV5-4, with 8 bases fitting TRBD1. Germline CDR1 SGHNT, CDR2 YYREEE (reference sequence). Trimming cost V 3 bases and J 2 bases; bases outside gene matches: 7. The CDR3 runs 16 residues.

The chain recombines TRBV7-2 with TRBJ1-2; D call uncertain. Germline V gives CDR1 SGHTA, CDR2 FQGNSA. The CDR3 sequence is 14 residues long. V was pared by 5 bases and J by 4 bases, with 14 bases between. The CDR3 bases are TGTGCCAGCAGCGTCGGAGGTGGTGCCTATGGCTACACCTTC. This encodes CASSVGGGAYGYTF.